Listed below are T cell receptor beta chains from one sample, sequenced in a study of response to subunit inactivated influenza vaccine. Via MiXCR, TCRdb re-called the RT-PCR reads, giving one row per CDR3 protein. The profile shows 500,000 to 600,000 distinct CDR3 sequences, approximately 12% of them singletons. The sample in question was PBMCs from blood, obtained on the day of vaccination. The receptors were gathered from a man aged 50 or older who received an inactivated influenza vaccine. Both conserved end residues are part of each CDR3. D genes are given only for firm matches. Some rows mark clone size as missing; the rest say once, few, many or name a class of expanded clone.

TRBV4-3,TRBJ2-3,NA,NA,TGCGCCAGCAGCCAAGTTGAGAATAGCCAGGCAGATACGCAGTATTTT,CASSQVENSQADTQYF
TRBV7-9,TRBJ2-3,TRBD2,few,TGTGCCAGCAGCGGGGAAGCGGGGGCCAACACAGATACGCAGTATTTT,CASSGEAGANTDTQYF
TRBV5-1,TRBJ2-2,TRBD2,NA,TGCGCCAGCAGCTTGGGATGGCGCGGGGGATTTCAGAACACCGGGGAGCTGTTTTTT,CASSLGWRGGFQNTGELFF
TRBV5-1,TRBJ2-2,NA,many,TGCGCCAGCAGCTTGGCTCCAGGGGCGAATACCGGGGAGCTGTTTTTT,CASSLAPGANTGELFF
TRBV23-1,TRBJ2-2,TRBD2,NA,TGCGCCAGCAGTCAATCGCAGTTCGGCGGGAGGAACACCGGGGAGCTGTTTTTT,CASSQSQFGGRNTGELFF
TRBV20-1,TRBJ2-7,NA,NA,TGCAGTGCTGGTAGGACGGTAAACTACTACGAGCAGTACTTC,CSAGRTVNYYEQYF
TRBV28,TRBJ2-7,NA,few,TGTGCCAGCAGTTTTCTAGGGGTTGGGGCCTTATACGAGCAGTACTTC,CASSFLGVGALYEQYF
TRBV27,TRBJ2-7,NA,NA,TGTGCCAGCAGCTGGGACAAAAACTCCTACGAGCAGTACTTC,CASSWDKNSYEQYF
TRBV6-1,TRBJ2-1,NA,NA,TGTGCCAGCATCCTGGGGTCGTACAATGAGCAGTTCTTC,CASILGSYNEQFF
TRBV24-1,TRBJ2-3,NA,few,TGTGCCACCAGCCATTCGACAGAAACAGATACGCAGTATTTT,CATSHSTETDTQYF
TRBV12-3/TRBV12-4,TRBJ2-5,NA,many,TGTGCCAGCAATTTCGGGGGTCGGGAGACCCAGTACTTC,CASNFGGRETQYF
TRBV7-9,TRBJ2-1,NA,few,TGTGCCAGCAGGGGGTTTGATGTGATAACCTACAATGAGCAGTTCTTC,CASRGFDVITYNEQFF
TRBV2,TRBJ1-6,TRBD1,many,TGTGCCAGCAGGGTGCCCGGGACAGGGAATTCACCCCTCCACTTT,CASRVPGTGNSPLHF
TRBV12-5,TRBJ2-7,NA,NA,TGTGCTAGTGGTTTTAGTCGACAGGAGGGGACCTACGAGCAGTACTTC,CASGFSRQEGTYEQYF
TRBV6-1,TRBJ1-4,TRBD1,few,TGTGCCAGCAGTCCCGGGACAGGGGGGCAAAAACTGTTTTTT,CASSPGTGGQKLFF
TRBV27,TRBJ2-1,NA,NA,TGTGCCAGTGCTAGTCTCGCTTCCTACAATGAGCAGTTCTTC,CASASLASYNEQFF
TRBV6-2/TRBV6-3,TRBJ2-5,NA,NA,TGTGCCAGCACCCCTAGTCGGGAGACCCAGTACTTC,CASTPSRETQYF
TRBV10-3,TRBJ2-2,TRBD2,few,TGTGCCATCAGTGAGTCTACGGGACTAGCGGGGGCTAACACCGGGGAGCTGTTTTTT,CAISESTGLAGANTGELFF
TRBV5-1,TRBJ2-7,NA,NA,TGCGCCAGCAGCTTGGCCGCCTTTGGGGGGCCTAAGTGGGAGCAGTACTTC,CASSLAAFGGPKWEQYF
TRBV4-1,TRBJ2-7,NA,NA,TGCGCCAGCAGCCAAGGACAGGTCCCCTCCTACGAGCAGTACTTC,CASSQGQVPSYEQYF
TRBV20-1,TRBJ2-7,NA,NA,TGCAGTGCCTCGGGAACCTGGTACTACGAGCAGTACTTC,CSASGTWYYEQYF
TRBV19,TRBJ2-3,TRBD2,NA,TGTGCCAGTCTGGGAGCGGGAGGGGCAGATACGCAGTATTTT,CASLGAGGADTQYF
TRBV7-2,TRBJ1-5,NA,few,TGTGCCAGCAGCTTAACGAGTGAGTCCCATCAGCCCCAGCATTTT,CASSLTSESHQPQHF
TRBV14,TRBJ2-7,TRBD2,NA,TGTGCCAGCAGCCAAGGTTTTACCGGGACTAGGAATAGGTACGAGCAGTACTTC,CASSQGFTGTRNRYEQYF
TRBV7-4,TRBJ1-1,NA,NA,TGTGCCAGCAGCCCCGATGTTGGAACGAACACTGAAGCTTTCTTT,CASSPDVGTNTEAFF
TRBV12-3/TRBV12-4,TRBJ1-5,NA,few,TGTGCCAGCAGTTTGTGGGGGTTGGACCAGCCCCAGCATTTT,CASSLWGLDQPQHF
TRBV9,TRBJ2-1,NA,few,TGTGCCAGCAGCGTAGCTACAGCTTGGGGTAATGAGCAGTTCTTC,CASSVATAWGNEQFF
TRBV28,TRBJ2-2,TRBD1,many,TGTGCCAGCAGTAGAGGAGGGACAGGGAACACCGGGGAGCTGTTTTTT,CASSRGGTGNTGELFF
TRBV7-2,TRBJ2-1,TRBD1,many,TGTGCCAGCAGCCCGGACAGGAGCTCCTACAATGAGCAGTTCTTC,CASSPDRSSYNEQFF
TRBV5-1,TRBJ2-3,NA,few,TGCGCCAGCAGCCCTCAGGGCGAGGGGGATACGCAGTATTTT,CASSPQGEGDTQYF
TRBV25-1,TRBJ2-3,NA,NA,TGTGCCAGCACTCAGGGGCTTAGCACAGATACGCAGTATTTT,CASTQGLSTDTQYF
TRBV5-1,TRBJ2-3,NA,many,TGCGCCAGCAGCTCCGGACTCGCGCGCACAGATACGCAGTATTTT,CASSSGLARTDTQYF
TRBV5-1,TRBJ1-1,NA,NA,TGCGCCAGCAGCTTGTCTTCGGCAGGATCAACGACAGCTTTCTTT,CASSLSSAGSTTAFF